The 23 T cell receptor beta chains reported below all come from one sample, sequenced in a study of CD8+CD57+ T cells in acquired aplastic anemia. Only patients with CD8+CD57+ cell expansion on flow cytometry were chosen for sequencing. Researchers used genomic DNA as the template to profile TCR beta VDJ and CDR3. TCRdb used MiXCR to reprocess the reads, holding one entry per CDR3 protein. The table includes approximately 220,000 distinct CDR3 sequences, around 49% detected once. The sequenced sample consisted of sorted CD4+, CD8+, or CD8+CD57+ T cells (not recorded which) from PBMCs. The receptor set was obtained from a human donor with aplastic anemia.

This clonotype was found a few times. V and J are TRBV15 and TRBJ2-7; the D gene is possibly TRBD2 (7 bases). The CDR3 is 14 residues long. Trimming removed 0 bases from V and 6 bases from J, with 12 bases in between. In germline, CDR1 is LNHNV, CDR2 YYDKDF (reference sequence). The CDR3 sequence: CATSREGGGGEQYF. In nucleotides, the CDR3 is TGTGCCACCAGCAGAGAGGGCGGGGGCGGCGAGCAGTACTTC.

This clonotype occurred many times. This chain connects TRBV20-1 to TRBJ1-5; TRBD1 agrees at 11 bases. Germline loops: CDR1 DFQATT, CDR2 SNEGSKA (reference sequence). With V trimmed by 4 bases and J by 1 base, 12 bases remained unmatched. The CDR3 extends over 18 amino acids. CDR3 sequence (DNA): TGCAGTGCTAAGGGACAGGGGGGTATTTTAGTGAGCAATCAGCCCCAGCATTTT. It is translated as CSAKGQGGILVSNQPQHF.

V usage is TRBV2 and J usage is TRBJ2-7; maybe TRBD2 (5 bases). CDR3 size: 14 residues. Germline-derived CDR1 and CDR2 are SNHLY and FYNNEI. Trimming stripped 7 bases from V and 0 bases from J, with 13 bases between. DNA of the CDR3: TGTGCCAGCAAAGTTGGACTCGACTCCTACGAGCAGTACTTC. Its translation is CASKVGLDSYEQYF.

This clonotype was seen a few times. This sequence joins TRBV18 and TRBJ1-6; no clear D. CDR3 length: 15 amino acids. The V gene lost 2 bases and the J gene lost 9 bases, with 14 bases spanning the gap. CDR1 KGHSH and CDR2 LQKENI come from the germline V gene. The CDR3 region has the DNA TGTGCCAGCTCACCAGGGGTGAGTGGGATTTCACCCCTCCACTTT. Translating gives CASSPGVSGISPLHF.

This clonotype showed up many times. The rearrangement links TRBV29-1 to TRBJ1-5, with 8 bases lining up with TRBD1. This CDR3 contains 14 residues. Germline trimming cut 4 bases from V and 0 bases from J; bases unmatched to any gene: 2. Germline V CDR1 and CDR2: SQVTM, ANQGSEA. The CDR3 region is CSVGQGYSNQPQHF. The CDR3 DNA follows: TGCAGCGTTGGACAGGGGTATAGCAATCAGCCCCAGCATTTT.

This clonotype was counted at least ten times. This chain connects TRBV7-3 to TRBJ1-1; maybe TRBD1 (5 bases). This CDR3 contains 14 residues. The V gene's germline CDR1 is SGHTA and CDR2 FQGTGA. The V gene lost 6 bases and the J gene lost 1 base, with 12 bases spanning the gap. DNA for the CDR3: TGTGCCAGCAGTCGGGGGGTGGAGAACACTGAAGCTTTCTTT. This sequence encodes CASSRGVENTEAFF.

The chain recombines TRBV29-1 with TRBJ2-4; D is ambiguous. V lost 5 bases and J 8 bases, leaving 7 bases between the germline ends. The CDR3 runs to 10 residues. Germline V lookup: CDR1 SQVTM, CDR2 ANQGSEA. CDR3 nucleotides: TGCAGCGTTACAAGGGACATTCAGTACTTC. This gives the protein CSVTRDIQYF.

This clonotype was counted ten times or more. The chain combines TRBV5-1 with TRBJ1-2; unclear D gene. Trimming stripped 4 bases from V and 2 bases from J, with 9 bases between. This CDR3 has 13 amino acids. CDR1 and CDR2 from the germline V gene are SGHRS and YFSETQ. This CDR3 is CASSPTENYGYTF. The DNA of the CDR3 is TGCGCCAGCAGCCCCACAGAGAACTATGGCTACACCTTC. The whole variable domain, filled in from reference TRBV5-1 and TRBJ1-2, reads KAGVTQTPRYLIKTRGQQVTLSCSPISGHRSVSWYQQTPGQGLQFLFEYFSETQRNKGNFPGRFSGRQFSNSRSEMNVSTLELGDSALYLCASSPTENYGYTFGSGTRLTVV.

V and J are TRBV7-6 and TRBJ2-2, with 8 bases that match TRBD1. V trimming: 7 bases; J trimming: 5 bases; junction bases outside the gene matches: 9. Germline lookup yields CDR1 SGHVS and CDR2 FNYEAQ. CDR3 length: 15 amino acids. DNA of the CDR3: TGTGCCAGCACCCGAGGGCAGGGGGCGACCGGGGAGCTGTTTTTT. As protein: CASTRGQGATGELFF.

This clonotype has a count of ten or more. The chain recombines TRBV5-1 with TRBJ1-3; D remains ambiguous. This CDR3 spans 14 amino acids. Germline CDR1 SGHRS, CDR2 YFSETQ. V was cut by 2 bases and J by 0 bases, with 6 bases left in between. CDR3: CASSFGSSGNTIYF. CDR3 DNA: TGCGCCAGCAGCTTTGGGTCCTCTGGAAACACCATATATTTT.

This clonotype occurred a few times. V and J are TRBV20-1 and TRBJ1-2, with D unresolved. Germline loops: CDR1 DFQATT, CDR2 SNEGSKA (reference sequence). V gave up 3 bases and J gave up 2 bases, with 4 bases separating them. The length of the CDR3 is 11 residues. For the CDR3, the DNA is TGCAGTGCTAGCGAGAACTATGGCTACACCTTC. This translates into CSASENYGYTF.

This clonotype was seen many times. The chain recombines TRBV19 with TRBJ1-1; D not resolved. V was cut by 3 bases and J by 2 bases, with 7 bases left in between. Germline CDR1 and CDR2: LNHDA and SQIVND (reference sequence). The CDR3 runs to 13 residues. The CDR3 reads CASSISSNTEAFF. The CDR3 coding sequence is TGTGCCAGTAGTATCAGCAGTAACACTGAAGCTTTCTTT.

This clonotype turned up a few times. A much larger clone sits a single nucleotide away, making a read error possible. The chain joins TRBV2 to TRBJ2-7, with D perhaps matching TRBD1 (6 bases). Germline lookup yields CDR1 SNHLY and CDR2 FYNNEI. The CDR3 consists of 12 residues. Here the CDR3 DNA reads TGTGCCAGCACAGGGGCGATAAACGAGCGGTACTTC. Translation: CASTGAINERYF. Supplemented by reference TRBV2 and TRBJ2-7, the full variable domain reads EPEVTQTPSHQVTQMGQEVILRCVPISNHLYFYWYRQILGQKVEFLVSFYNNEISEKSEIFDDQFSVERPDGSNFTLKIRSTKLEDSAMYFCASTGAINERYFGPGTRLTVT.

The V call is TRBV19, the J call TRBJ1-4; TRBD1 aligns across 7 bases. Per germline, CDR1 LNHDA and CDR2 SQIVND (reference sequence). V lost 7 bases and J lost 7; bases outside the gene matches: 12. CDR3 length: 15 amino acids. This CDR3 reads CASTATGVGGEKLFF. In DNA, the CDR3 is TGTGCCAGTACCGCAACAGGGGTAGGAGGTGAAAAACTGTTTTTT.

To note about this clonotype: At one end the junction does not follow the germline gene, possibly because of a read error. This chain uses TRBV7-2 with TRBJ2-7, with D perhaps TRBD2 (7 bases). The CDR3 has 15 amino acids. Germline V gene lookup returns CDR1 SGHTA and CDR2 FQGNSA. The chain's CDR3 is CASSLAGGAGAEQYF. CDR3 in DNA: TGCGCCAGCAGCTTGGCCGGGGGCGCGGGGGCCGAGCAGTACTTC.

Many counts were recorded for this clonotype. In DNA, the CDR3 is TGTGCTAGTGGTTCAGGGCCTTCGTTAAGAGGGTCACCCCTCCACTTT. Its translation: CASGSGPSLRGSPLHF. The chain is built from TRBV12-5 and TRBJ1-6, with a possible D match to TRBD1 (5 bases). CDR1 LGHNT and CDR2 FRNRAP come from the germline V gene. The CDR3 has 16 residues. Trimming stripped 4 bases from V and 10 bases from J, with 20 bases between. Supplemented by reference TRBV12-5 and TRBJ1-6, the full variable domain reads DARVTQTPRHKVTEMGQEVTMRCQPILGHNTVFWYRQTMMQGLELLAYFRNRAPLDDSGMPKDRFSAEMPDATLATLKIQPSEPRDSAVYFCASGSGPSLRGSPLHFGNGTRLTVT.

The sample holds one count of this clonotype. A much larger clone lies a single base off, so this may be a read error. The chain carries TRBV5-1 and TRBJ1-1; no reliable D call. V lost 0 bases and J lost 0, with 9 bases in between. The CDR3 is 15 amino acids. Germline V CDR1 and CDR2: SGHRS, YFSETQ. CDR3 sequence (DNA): TGCGCCAGCAGCTTGGCCCAAGCCTTGAACACTGAAGCTTTCTTT. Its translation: CASSLAQALNTEAFF.

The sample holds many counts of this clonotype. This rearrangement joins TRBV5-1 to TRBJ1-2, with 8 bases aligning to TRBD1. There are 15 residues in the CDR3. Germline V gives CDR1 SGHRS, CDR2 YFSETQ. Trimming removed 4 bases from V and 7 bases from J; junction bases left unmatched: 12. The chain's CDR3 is CASSPVVAGGRGYTF. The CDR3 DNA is TGCGCCAGCAGCCCGGTCGTGGCAGGGGGCCGTGGCTACACCTTC. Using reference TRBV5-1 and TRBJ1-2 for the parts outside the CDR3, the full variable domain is KAGVTQTPRYLIKTRGQQVTLSCSPISGHRSVSWYQQTPGQGLQFLFEYFSETQRNKGNFPGRFSGRQFSNSRSEMNVSTLELGDSALYLCASSPVVAGGRGYTFGSGTRLTVV.

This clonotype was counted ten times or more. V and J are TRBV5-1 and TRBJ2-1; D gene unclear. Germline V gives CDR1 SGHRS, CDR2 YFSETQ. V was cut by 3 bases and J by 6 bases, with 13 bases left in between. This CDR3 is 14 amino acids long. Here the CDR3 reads CASSSDLTGNEQFF. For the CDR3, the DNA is TGCGCCAGCAGCTCGGACCTTACGGGCAATGAGCAGTTCTTC.

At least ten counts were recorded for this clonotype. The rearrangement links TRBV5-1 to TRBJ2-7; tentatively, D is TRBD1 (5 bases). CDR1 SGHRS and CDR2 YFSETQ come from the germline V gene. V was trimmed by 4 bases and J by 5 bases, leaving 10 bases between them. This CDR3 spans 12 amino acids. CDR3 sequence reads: CASSGSTDEQYF. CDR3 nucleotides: TGCGCCAGCAGCGGTTCGACAGACGAGCAGTACTTC.

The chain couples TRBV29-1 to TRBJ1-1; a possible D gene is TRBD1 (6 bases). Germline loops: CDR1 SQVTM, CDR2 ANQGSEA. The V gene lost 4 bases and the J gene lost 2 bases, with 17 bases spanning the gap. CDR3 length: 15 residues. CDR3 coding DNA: TGCAGCGTTGCGGGACACCCCGGGGGAAACACTGAAGCTTTCTTT. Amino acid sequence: CSVAGHPGGNTEAFF.

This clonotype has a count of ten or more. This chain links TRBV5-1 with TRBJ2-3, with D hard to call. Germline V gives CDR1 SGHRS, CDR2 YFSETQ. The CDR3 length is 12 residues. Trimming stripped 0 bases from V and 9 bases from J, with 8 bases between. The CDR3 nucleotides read TGCGCCAGCAGCTTGGCGTCACTCACGCAGTATTTT. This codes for CASSLASLTQYF.

This CDR3 is CASSLDGPGHWFF. Here the CDR3 DNA reads TGTGCCAGCAGCCTCGATGGTCCGGGACACTGGTTTTTT. The chain uses TRBV7-9 and TRBJ1-4, with D perhaps TRBD1 (6 bases). Trimming removed 5 bases at V and 16 bases at J, with 20 bases between. The CDR3 covers 13 residues. CDR1 is SEHNR, CDR2 FQNEAQ, per germline (reference sequence).